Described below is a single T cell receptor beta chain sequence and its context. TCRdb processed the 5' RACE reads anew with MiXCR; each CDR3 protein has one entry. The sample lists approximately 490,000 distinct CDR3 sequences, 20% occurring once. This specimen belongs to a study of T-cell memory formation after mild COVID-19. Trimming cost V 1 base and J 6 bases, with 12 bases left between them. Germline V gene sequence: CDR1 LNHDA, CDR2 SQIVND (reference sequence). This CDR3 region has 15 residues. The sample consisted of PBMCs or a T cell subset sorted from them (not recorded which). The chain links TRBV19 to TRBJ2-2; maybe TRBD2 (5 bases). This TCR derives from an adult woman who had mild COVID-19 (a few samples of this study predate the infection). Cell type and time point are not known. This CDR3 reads CASSIGGLSAGELFF. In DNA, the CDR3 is TGTGCCAGTAGTATAGGAGGGCTTTCCGCCGGGGAGCTGTTTTTT.